This is a list of T cell receptor beta chains from one sample in a study of blood T cell repertoires in COVID-19. Some clones are missing from TCRdb's copy, which holds only in-frame ones; the method was immunoSEQ multiplex PCR. The sample holds more than 250,000 clones, less than 90% seen once. The sequencing input was peripheral blood. Receptors were obtained from a man between 60 and 75 years old who had recovered from COVID-19. The conserved cysteine and the conserved F or W are not part of the CDR3 here. The order of the fields is V gene, CDR3 length, J gene, CDR3 protein.

v_call: TRBV12-5
cdr3_length: 13
j_call: TRBJ2-1
cdr3_aa: ASGLQGSSYNEQF

v_call: TRBV18
cdr3_length: 16
j_call: TRBJ2-2
cdr3_aa: ASSPQPGLAGTTGELF

v_call: TRBV9
cdr3_length: 12
j_call: TRBJ2-5
cdr3_aa: ASSAQGLEETQY

v_call: TRBV6-1
cdr3_length: 13
j_call: TRBJ1-6
cdr3_aa: ASSEGDRDNSPLH

v_call: TRBV24-1
cdr3_length: 12
j_call: TRBJ2-2
cdr3_aa: ATRGTGGTGELF

v_call: TRBV19
cdr3_length: 14
j_call: TRBJ1-5
cdr3_aa: ASSIEEGFSNQPQH

v_call: TRBV7-9
cdr3_length: 13
j_call: TRBJ2-1
cdr3_aa: ASSQGAGGNNEQF

v_call: TRBV6-5
cdr3_length: 13
j_call: TRBJ1-5
cdr3_aa: ASMISGLSNQPQH

v_call: TRBV10-3
cdr3_length: 13
j_call: TRBJ2-3
cdr3_aa: AISESAGGTDTQY

v_call: TRBV5-1
cdr3_length: 14
j_call: TRBJ2-1
cdr3_aa: ASSVPSGRSYNEQF

v_call: TRBV5-1
cdr3_length: 13
j_call: TRBJ2-1
cdr3_aa: ASSLAQVPGGVQF

v_call: TRBV19
cdr3_length: 11
j_call: TRBJ2-7
cdr3_aa: ASSSRTGLEQY

v_call: TRBV19
cdr3_length: 12
j_call: TRBJ1-3
cdr3_aa: ASSMGGFGNTIY

v_call: TRBV29-1
cdr3_length: 12
j_call: TRBJ2-1
cdr3_aa: SAVLADSYNEQF

v_call: TRBV6-6
cdr3_length: 13
j_call: TRBJ2-2
cdr3_aa: ASSQGRVNTGELF

v_call: TRBV6-5
cdr3_length: 14
j_call: TRBJ2-6
cdr3_aa: ASSYSEHSGANVLT

v_call: TRBV11-3
cdr3_length: 13
j_call: TRBJ2-5
cdr3_aa: ASSLGTGKQETQY

v_call: TRBV6-5
cdr3_length: 11
j_call: TRBJ1-2
cdr3_aa: ASSPDRGSGYT

v_call: TRBV12-3/TRBV12-4
cdr3_length: 11
j_call: TRBJ2-7
cdr3_aa: ASSSTDSYEQY

v_call: TRBV5-6
cdr3_length: 15
j_call: TRBJ2-4
cdr3_aa: ASSLSRILRGKNIQY

v_call: TRBV9
cdr3_length: 13
j_call: TRBJ2-1
cdr3_aa: ASSSRGGGYNEQF

v_call: TRBV3-1/TRBV3-2
cdr3_length: 13
j_call: TRBJ2-7
cdr3_aa: ASSPGLAGSYEQY

v_call: TRBV18
cdr3_length: 13
j_call: TRBJ2-2
cdr3_aa: ASSPSGLSTGELF

v_call: TRBV12-3/TRBV12-4
cdr3_length: 11
j_call: TRBJ1-1
cdr3_aa: ASSLGSGVEAF

v_call: TRBV5-4
cdr3_length: 14
j_call: TRBJ2-1
cdr3_aa: ASSLKREIHYNEQF

v_call: TRBV25-1
cdr3_length: 13
j_call: TRBJ1-2
cdr3_aa: ASSQILPGGNGYT

v_call: TRBV6-6
cdr3_length: 13
j_call: TRBJ2-7
cdr3_aa: ASSYSRLVSHEQY

v_call: TRBV10-1
cdr3_length: 16
j_call: TRBJ2-1
cdr3_aa: ASRTGLGGVETYNEQF

v_call: TRBV18
cdr3_length: 12
j_call: TRBJ1-1
cdr3_aa: ASSPEGQTTEAF

v_call: TRBV9
cdr3_length: 12
j_call: TRBJ2-1
cdr3_aa: ASSPPPGYNEQF

v_call: TRBV28
cdr3_length: 10
j_call: TRBJ2-7
cdr3_aa: ASSFADYEQY

v_call: TRBV12-3/TRBV12-4
cdr3_length: 10
j_call: TRBJ1-1
cdr3_aa: ASSLVRGEAF

v_call: TRBV2
cdr3_length: 12
j_call: TRBJ1-1
cdr3_aa: ASTTDRGIPEAF

v_call: TRBV27
cdr3_length: 13
j_call: TRBJ1-5
cdr3_aa: ASSFTVGGNQPQH

v_call: TRBV6-5
cdr3_length: 13
j_call: TRBJ1-6
cdr3_aa: ASKRQGMDNSPLH

v_call: TRBV4-1
cdr3_length: 14
j_call: TRBJ2-7
cdr3_aa: ASSQDTTVLSYEQY

v_call: TRBV30
cdr3_length: 10
j_call: TRBJ1-2
cdr3_aa: AWSAGGAGYT

v_call: TRBV7-2
cdr3_length: 9
j_call: TRBJ2-4
cdr3_aa: ASSLLDIQY

v_call: TRBV21-1
cdr3_length: 17
j_call: TRBJ1-3
cdr3_aa: ASSNEWVNRTTSGNTIY

v_call: TRBV5-4
cdr3_length: 14
j_call: TRBJ2-1
cdr3_aa: ASSLHQGPTPNEQF

v_call: TRBV5-1
cdr3_length: 12
j_call: TRBJ2-7
cdr3_aa: ASSTTGSLYEQY

v_call: TRBV2
cdr3_length: 11
j_call: TRBJ2-7
cdr3_aa: ACTSGLSYEQY

v_call: TRBV11-3
cdr3_length: 14
j_call: TRBJ2-7
cdr3_aa: ASSRGGSRGTHEQY

v_call: TRBV20-1
cdr3_length: 12
j_call: TRBJ2-1
cdr3_aa: SASWQGFGNEQF

v_call: TRBV29-1
cdr3_length: 11
j_call: TRBJ2-1
cdr3_aa: SVGDRAYNEQF

v_call: TRBV5-1
cdr3_length: 13
j_call: TRBJ2-7
cdr3_aa: ASSLVGGRGYEQY

v_call: TRBV7-3
cdr3_length: 12
j_call: TRBJ2-1
cdr3_aa: ASSSIAGAGEQF

v_call: TRBV14
cdr3_length: 14
j_call: TRBJ2-3
cdr3_aa: ASSQEGGGATDTQY

v_call: TRBV28
cdr3_length: 14
j_call: TRBJ1-1
cdr3_aa: ASRPGNVQGGTEAF